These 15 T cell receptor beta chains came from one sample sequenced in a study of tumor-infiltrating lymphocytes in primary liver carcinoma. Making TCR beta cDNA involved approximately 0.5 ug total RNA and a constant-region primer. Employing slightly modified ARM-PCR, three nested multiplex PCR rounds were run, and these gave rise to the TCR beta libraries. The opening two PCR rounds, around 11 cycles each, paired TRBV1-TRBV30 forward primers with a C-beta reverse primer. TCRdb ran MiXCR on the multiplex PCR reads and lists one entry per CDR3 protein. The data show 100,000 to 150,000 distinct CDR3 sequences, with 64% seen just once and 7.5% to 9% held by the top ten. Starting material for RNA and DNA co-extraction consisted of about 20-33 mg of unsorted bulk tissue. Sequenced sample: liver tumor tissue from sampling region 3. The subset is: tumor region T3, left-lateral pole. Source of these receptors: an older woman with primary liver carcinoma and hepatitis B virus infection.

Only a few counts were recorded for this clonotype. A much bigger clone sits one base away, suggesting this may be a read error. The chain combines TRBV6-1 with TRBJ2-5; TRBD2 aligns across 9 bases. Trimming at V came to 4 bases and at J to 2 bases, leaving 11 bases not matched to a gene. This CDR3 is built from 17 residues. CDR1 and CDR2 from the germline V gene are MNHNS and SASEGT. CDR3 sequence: CASSGGRTSVVQETQYF. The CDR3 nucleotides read TGTGCCAGCAGTGGAGGTAGGACTAGCGTCGTACAAGAGACCCAGTACTTC.

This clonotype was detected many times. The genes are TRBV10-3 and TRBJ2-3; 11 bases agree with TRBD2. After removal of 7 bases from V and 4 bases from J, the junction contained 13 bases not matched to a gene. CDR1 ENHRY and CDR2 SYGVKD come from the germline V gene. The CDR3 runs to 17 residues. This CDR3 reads CAINGIAGGPHADTQYF. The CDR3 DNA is TGTGCCATCAACGGGATAGCGGGAGGGCCCCACGCAGATACGCAGTATTTT.

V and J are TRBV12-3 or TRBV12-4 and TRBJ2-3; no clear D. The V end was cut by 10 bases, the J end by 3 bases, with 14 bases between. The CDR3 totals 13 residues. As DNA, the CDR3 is TGTGCCAACACCATCGATTGGACAGATACGCAGTATTTT. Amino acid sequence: CANTIDWTDTQYF.

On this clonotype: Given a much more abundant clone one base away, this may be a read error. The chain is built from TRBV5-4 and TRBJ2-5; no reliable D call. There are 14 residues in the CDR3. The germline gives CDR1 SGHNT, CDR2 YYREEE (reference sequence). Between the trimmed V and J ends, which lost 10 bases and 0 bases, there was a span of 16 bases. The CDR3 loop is CAANILGNQETQYF. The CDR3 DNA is TGTGCCGCCAACATTCTGGGAAACCAAGAGACCCAGTACTTC.

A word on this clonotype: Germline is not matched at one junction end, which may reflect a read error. Here the CDR3 reads CAGSLTPGQYNEQFF. The CDR3 bases are TGTGCCGGCAGCCTCACCCCGGGGCAATACAATGAGCAGTTCTTC. The chain employs TRBV11-2 and TRBJ2-1; D is perhaps TRBD1 or TRBD2 (5 bases each). CDR1 is SGHAT, CDR2 FQNNGV, per germline. This CDR3 has 15 amino acids.

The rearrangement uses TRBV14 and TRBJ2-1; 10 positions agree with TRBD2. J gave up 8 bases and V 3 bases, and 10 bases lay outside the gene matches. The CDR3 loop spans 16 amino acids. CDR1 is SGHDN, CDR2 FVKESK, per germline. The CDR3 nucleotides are TGTGCCAGCAGCCATTTTAGGGCTAGCGGGAGCTATGAGCAGTTCTTC. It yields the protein CASSHFRASGSYEQFF.

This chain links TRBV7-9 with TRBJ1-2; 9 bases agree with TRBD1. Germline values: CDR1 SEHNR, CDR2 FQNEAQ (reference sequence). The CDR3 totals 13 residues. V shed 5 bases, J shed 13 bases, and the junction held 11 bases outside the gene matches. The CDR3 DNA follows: TGTGCCAGCAGCCGTCAGGGACAGGGTGAGAGCACCTTC. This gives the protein CASSRQGQGESTF.

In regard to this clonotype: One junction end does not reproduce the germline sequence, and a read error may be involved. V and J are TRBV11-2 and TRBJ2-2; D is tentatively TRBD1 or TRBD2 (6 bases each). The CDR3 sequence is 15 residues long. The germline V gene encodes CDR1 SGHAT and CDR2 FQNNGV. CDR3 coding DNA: TGTGTCAGCAGCTTAGGAGGGACACGCACCGGGAAGCTGTTTTTT. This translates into CVSSLGGTRTGKLFF.

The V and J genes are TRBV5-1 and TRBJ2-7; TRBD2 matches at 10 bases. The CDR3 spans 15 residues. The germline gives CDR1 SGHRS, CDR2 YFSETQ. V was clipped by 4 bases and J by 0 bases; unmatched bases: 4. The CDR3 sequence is CASSGGLASSYEQYF. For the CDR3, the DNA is TGCGCCAGCAGCGGGGGACTAGCGAGCTCCTACGAGCAGTACTTC.

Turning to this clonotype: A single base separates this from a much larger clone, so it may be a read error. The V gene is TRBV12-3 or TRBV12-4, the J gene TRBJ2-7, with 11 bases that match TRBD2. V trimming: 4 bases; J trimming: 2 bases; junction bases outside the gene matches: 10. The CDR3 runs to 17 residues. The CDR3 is CASSSGLAEATTYEQYF. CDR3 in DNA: TGTGCCAGCAGTTCGGGACTAGCGGAGGCGACCACCTACGAGCAGTACTTC.

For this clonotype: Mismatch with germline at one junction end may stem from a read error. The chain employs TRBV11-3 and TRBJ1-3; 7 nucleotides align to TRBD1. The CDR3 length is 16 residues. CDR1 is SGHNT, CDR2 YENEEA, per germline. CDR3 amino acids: CASSFAGQVSGDTIYF. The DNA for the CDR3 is TGTGCAAGCAGCTTCGCAGGACAGGTCTCTGGAGACACCATATATTTT.

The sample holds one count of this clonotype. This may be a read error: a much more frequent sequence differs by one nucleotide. Written as DNA, the CDR3 is TGTACCAGCAGCCCCGGGACAACTAATGAAAAACTGTTTTTT. Amino acids: CTSSPGTTNEKLFF. V gene TRBV7-8 combines with J gene TRBJ1-4; D gene ambiguous. The germline gives CDR1 SGHVS, CDR2 FQNEAQ. The CDR3 sequence is 14 residues long.

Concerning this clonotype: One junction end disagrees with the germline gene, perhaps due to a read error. The CDR3 reads CASSLRAPLGNIHYF. CDR3 DNA sequence: TGTGCCAGCAGCTTGAGAGCGCCACTTGGGAACATTCACTACTTC. The chain links TRBV11-2 to TRBJ2-4; D gene uncertain. The CDR3 is 15 amino acids. CDR1 is SGHAT and CDR2 is FQNNGV in the germline V gene.

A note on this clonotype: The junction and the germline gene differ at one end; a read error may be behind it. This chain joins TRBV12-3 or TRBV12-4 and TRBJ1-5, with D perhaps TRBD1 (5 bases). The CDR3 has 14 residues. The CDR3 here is CANSSQDTYQPQHF. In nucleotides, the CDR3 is TGTGCCAACAGTTCCCAGGACACATATCAGCCCCAGCATTTT.

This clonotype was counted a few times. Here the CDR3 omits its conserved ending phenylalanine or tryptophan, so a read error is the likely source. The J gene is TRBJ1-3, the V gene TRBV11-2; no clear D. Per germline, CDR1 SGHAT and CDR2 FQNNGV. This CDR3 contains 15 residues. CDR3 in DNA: TGTGCCAGCAGCCTAGACGGCTACTCTGGAAACACCATATATTCT. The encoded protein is CASSLDGYSGNTIYS.